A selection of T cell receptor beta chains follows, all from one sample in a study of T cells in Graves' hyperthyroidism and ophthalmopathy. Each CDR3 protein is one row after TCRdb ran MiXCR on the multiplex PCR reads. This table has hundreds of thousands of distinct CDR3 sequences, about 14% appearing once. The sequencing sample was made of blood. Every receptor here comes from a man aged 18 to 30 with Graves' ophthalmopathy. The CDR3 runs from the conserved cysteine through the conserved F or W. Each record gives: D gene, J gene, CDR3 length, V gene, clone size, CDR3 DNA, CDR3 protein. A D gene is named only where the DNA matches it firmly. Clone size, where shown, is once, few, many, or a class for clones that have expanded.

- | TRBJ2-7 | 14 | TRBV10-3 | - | TGTGCCATCAGTGAGCCCATCGGGGTCCCCGAGCAGTACTTC | CAISEPIGVPEQYF
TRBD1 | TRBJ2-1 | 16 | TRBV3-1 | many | TGTGCCAGCAGCCAACGGGACAGGGGTTTTTACAATGAGCAGTTCTTC | CASSQRDRGFYNEQFF
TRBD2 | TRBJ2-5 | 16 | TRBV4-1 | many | TGCGCCAGCAGCCAAGACGGAGCGGGGGGCCGGGAGACCCAGTACTTC | CASSQDGAGGRETQYF
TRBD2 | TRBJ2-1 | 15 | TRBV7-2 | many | TGTGCCAGCAGCTTAGATCGGGCGGGGGTAAATGAGCAGTTCTTC | CASSLDRAGVNEQFF
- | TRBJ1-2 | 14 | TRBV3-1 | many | TGTGCCAGCACCCCCACCGGGACGAACTATGGCTACACCTTC | CASTPTGTNYGYTF
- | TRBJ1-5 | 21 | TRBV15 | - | TGTGCCACCAGCACCCCCCTCAGCCCAGTGACCCTAGTTTATAGCAATCAGCCCCAGCATTTT | CATSTPLSPVTLVYSNQPQHF
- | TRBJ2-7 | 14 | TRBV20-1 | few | TGCAGTGCTAGACCCCGGAGACTTAACAACGAGCAGTACTTC | CSARPRRLNNEQYF
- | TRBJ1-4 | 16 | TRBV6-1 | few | TGTGCCAGCAGTAAACCTATTACGAGGTCTAATGAAAAACTGTTTTTT | CASSKPITRSNEKLFF
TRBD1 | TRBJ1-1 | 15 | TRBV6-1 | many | TGTGCCAGCAGTGAAGCCTCGACAGGGAAGACCGGAGCTTTCTTT | CASSEASTGKTGAFF
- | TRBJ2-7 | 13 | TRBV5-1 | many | TGCGCCAGCAGCTACCGGGACGGCAACGAGCAGTACTTC | CASSYRDGNEQYF
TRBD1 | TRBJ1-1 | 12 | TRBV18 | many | TGTGCCAGCTCGAACAGGGGCACTGAAGCTTTCTTT | CASSNRGTEAFF
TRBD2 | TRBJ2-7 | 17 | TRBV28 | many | TGTGCCAGCAGTTTAATTTGGGGAGCGGGAGGAGGGTACGAGCAGTACTTC | CASSLIWGAGGGYEQYF
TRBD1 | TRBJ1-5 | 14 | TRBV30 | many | TGTGCCTGGAGCTACAGGGGTGGCAATCAGCCCCAGCATTTT | CAWSYRGGNQPQHF
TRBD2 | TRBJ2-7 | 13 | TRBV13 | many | TGTGCCAGCCCCGGACTAGCCTCCGGGGAGCAGTACTTC | CASPGLASGEQYF
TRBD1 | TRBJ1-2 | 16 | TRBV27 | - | TGTGCCAGCAGTTTTTCTTCTCAGGGGGGTAACTATGGCTACACCTTC | CASSFSSQGGNYGYTF
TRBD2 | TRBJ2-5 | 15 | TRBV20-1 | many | TGCAGTGCCACTAGCGGGGGGAGCGCGATGGGGTCCCAGTACTTC | CSATSGGSAMGSQYF
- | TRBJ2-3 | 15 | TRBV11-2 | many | TGTGCCAGCAGCCCGCCGGGTTCCCGCACAGATACGCAGTATTTT | CASSPPGSRTDTQYF
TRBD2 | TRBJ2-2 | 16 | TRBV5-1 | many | TGTGCCAGCAGCCTAGGACTAGCGGGAAACACCGGGGAGCTGTTTTTT | CASSLGLAGNTGELFF
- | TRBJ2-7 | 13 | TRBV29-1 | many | TGCAGCGTTTCACAAAGGCTATCCTACGAGCAGTACTTC | CSVSQRLSYEQYF
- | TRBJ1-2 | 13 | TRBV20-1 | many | TGCAGTGCTAGAGATCAAGGACCTTATGGCTACACCTTC | CSARDQGPYGYTF
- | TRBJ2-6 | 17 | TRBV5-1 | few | TGCGCCAGCAGCTTGGGACAGGTGGGTGCTGGGGCCAACGTCCTGACTTTC | CASSLGQVGAGANVLTF
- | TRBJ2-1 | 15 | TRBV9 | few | TGTGCCAGCAGCGTAGATCCGGGGGTGGGTCTTGAGCAGTTCTTC | CASSVDPGVGLEQFF
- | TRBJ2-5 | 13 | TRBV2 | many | TGTGCCAGCAGTGAAGCGATACAAGAGACCCAGTACTTC | CASSEAIQETQYF
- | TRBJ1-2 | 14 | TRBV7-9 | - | TGTGCCAGCAGCTCCCGGGGGGAGACCTATGGCTACACCTTC | CASSSRGETYGYTF
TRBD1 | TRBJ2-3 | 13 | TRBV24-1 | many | TGTGCCACCGAGGGGGCTAGCACAGATACGCAGTATTTT | CATEGASTDTQYF
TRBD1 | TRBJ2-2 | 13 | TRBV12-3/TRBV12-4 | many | TGTGCCAGCAGTTTGGGGGACAGGCGGGAGCTGTTTTTT | CASSLGDRRELFF
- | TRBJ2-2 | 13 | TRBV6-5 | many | TGTGCCAGCAGTTACTCGTTGTCCGGGGAGCTGTTTTTT | CASSYSLSGELFF
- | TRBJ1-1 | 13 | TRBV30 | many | TGTGCCTGGAATCGGGGGATGAACACTGAAGCTTTCTTT | CAWNRGMNTEAFF
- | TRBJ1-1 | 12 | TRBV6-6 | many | TGTGCCAGCAGTTACAGTTCTAGAGTGGCTTTCTTT | CASSYSSRVAFF
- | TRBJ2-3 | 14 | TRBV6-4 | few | TGTGCCAGCAGCGCGGGACCGTGGTTCGGTACGCAGTATTTT | CASSAGPWFGTQYF
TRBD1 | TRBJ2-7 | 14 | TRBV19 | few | TGTGCCAGTAGTTGGGACAGCGGCTCCTACGAGCAGTACTTC | CASSWDSGSYEQYF
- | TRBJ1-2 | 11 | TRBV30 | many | TGTGCCTGGAGCCAGGGGTATGGCTACACCTTC | CAWSQGYGYTF